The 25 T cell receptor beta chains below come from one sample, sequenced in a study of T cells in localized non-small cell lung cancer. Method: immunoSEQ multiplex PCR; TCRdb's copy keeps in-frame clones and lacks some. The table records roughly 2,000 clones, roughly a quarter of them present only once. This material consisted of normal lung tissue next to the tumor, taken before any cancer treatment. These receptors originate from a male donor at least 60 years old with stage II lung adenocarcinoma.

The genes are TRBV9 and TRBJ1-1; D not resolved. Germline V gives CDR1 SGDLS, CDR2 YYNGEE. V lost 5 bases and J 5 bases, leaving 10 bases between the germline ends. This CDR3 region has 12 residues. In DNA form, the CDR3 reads TGTGCCAGCAGTGAACCCGGAACTGAAGCTTTCTTT. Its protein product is CASSEPGTEAFF.

CDR3 sequence: CASSESGTGVREQYF. CDR3 nucleotides: TGCGCCAGCAGTGAGTCGGGGACAGGGGTTCGTGAGCAGTACTTC. V and J are TRBV10-2 and TRBJ2-7; 10 bases agree with TRBD1. The V and J ends lost 0 bases and 7 bases, in that order; junction bases with no gene match: 6. The CDR3 extends over 15 amino acids. Germline values: CDR1 WSHSY, CDR2 SAAADI.

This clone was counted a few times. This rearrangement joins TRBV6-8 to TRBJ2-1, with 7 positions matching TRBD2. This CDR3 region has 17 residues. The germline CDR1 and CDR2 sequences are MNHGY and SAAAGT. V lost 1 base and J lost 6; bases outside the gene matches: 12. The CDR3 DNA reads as TGTGCCAGCAGTTACTTGGGGGGGAACCTCCAGAGCAATGAGCAGTTCTTC. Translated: CASSYLGGNLQSNEQFF.

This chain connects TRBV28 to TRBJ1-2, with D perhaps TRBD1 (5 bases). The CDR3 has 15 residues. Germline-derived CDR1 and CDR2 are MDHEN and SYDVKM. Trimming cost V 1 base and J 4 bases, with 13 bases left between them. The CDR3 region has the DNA TGTGCCAGCAGTTTATTGGTGGGACTGAGCTATGGCTACACCTTC. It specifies CASSLLVGLSYGYTF.

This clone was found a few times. The CDR3 is CASKRAGTYEQYF. Here the CDR3 DNA reads TGTGCCAGCAAAAGGGCGGGTACCTACGAGCAGTACTTC. The chain couples TRBV7-4 to TRBJ2-7; D possibly corresponds to TRBD2 (5 bases). The CDR3 has 13 amino acids. CDR1 SGHVT and CDR2 SQSDAQ come from the germline V gene. V lost 7 bases, J lost 2 bases, and 12 bases lay in between. The full variable domain, with the rest looked up from reference TRBV7-4 and TRBJ2-7, is GAGVSQSPRYKVAKRGRDVALRCDSISGHVTLYWYRQTLGQGSEVLTYSQSDAQRDKSGRPSGRFSAERPERSVSTLKIQRTEQGDSAVYLCASKRAGTYEQYFGPGTRLTVT.

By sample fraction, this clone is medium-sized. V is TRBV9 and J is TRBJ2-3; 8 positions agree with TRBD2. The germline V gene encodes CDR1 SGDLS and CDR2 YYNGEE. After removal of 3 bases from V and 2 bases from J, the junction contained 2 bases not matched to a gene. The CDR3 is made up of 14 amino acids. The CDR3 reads CASSGGLATDTQYF. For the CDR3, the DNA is TGTGCCAGCAGCGGAGGACTAGCCACAGATACGCAGTATTTT.

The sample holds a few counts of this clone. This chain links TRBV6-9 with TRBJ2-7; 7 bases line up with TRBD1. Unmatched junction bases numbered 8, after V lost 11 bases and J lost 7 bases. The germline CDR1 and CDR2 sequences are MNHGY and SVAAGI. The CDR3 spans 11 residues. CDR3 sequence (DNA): TGTGCCGCCAACAGGGGAATGGAGCAGTACTTC. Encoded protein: CAANRGMEQYF.

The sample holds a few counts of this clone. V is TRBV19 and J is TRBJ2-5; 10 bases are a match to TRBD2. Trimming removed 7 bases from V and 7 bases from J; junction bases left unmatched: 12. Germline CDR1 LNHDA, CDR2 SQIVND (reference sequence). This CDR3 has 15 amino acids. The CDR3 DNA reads TGTGCCAGTAAACTACTAGCGGGGTCTGGGGGGACCCAGTACTTC. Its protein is CASKLLAGSGGTQYF.

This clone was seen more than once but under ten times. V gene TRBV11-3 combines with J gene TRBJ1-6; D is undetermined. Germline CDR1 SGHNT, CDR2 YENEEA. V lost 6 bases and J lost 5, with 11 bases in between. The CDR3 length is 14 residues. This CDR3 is CASSDEEDNSPLHF. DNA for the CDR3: TGTGCCAGCAGTGACGAGGAAGATAATTCACCCCTCCACTTT.

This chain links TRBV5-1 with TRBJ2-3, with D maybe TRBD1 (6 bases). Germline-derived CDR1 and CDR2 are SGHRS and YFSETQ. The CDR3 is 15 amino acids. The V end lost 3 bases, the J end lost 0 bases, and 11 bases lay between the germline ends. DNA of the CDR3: TGCGCCAGCAGCTCCTTGGGGGCTAGCACAGATACGCAGTATTTT. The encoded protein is CASSSLGASTDTQYF. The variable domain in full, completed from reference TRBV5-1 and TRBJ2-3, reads KAGVTQTPRYLIKTRGQQVTLSCSPISGHRSVSWYQQTPGQGLQFLFEYFSETQRNKGNFPGRFSGRQFSNSRSEMNVSTLELGDSALYLCASSSLGASTDTQYFGPGTRLTVL.

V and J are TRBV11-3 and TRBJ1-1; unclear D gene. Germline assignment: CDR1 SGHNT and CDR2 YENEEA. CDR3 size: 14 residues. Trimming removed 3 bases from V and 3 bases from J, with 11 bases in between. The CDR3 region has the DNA TGTGCCAGCAGCTTCGGGGAGACTGACACTGAAGCTTTCTTT. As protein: CASSFGETDTEAFF.

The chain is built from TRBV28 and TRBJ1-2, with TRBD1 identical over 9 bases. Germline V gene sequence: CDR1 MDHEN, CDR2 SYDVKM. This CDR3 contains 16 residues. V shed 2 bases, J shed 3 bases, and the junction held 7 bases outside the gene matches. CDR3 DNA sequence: TGTGCCAGCAGTTTAGGACAGGGGCCGTCCTACTATGGCTACACCTTC. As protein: CASSLGQGPSYYGYTF.

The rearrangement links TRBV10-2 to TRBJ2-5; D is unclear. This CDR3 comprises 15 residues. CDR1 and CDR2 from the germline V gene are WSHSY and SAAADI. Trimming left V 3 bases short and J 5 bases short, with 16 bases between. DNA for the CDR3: TGCGCCAGCAGTGACGGCCAGTGGCTAGGGGAGACCCAGTACTTC. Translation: CASSDGQWLGETQYF.

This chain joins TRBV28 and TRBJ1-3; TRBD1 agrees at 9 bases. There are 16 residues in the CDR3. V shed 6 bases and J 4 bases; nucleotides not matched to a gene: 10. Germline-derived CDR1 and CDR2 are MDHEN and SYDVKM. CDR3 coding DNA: TGTGCCAGCAGCGAACGCAACAGGGGGCCAGGAAACACCATATATTTT. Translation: CASSERNRGPGNTIYF.

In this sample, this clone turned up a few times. The CDR3 reads CATSGLGTGGYEQYF. The CDR3 DNA sequence: TGTGCCACCAGCGGCCTCGGGACAGGGGGCTACGAGCAGTACTTC. The chain employs TRBV15 and TRBJ2-7; 11 bases line up with TRBD1. CDR3 size: 15 residues. The germline V gene encodes CDR1 LNHNV and CDR2 YYDKDF (reference sequence). V dropped 5 bases and J dropped 3; count of bases not matched to a gene: 6. Using reference TRBV15 and TRBJ2-7 for the parts outside the CDR3, the full variable domain is DAMVIQNPRYQVTQFGKPVTLSCSQTLNHNVMYWYQQKSSQAPKLLFHYYDKDFNNEADTPDNFQSRRPNTSFCFLDIRSPGLGDTAMYLCATSGLGTGGYEQYFGPGTRLTVT.

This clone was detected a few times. The CDR3 reads CASRNRATNEKLFF. The DNA for the CDR3 is TGTGCCAGCAGAAACCGTGCAACTAATGAAAAACTGTTTTTT. The chain carries TRBV6-7 and TRBJ1-4; the D is unclear. Being an ORF, TRBV6-7 has a function that is uncertain. The CDR3 totals 14 residues. Trimming took off 6 bases at V and 0 bases at J, with 8 bases between the two ends.

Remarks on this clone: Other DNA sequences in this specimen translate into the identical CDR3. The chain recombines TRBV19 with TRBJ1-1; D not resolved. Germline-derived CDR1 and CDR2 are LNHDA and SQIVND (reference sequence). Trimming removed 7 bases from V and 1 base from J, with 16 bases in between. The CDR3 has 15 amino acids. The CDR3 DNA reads TGTGCCAGTACTCCAACGGGCTCCGGGAACACTGAAGCTTTCTTT. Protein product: CASTPTGSGNTEAFF.

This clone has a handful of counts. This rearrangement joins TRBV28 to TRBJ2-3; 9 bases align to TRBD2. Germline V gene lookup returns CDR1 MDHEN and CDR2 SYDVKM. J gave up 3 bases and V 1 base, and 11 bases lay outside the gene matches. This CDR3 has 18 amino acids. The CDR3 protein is CASSLSLRGGRRTDTQYF. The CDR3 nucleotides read TGTGCCAGCAGTTTATCTCTGCGGGGGGGCCGACGAACAGATACGCAGTATTTT.

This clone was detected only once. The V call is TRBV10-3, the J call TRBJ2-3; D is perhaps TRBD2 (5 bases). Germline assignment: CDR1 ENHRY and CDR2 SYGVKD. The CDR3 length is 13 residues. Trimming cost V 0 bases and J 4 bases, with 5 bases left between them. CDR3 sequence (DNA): TGTGCCATCAGTGAGTCGAGGGCAGATACGCAGTATTTT. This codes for CAISESRADTQYF.

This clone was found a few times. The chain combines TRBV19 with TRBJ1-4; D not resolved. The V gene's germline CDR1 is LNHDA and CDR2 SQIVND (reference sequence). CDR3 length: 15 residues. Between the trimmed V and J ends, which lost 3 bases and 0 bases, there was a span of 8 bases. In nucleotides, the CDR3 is TGTGCCAGTAGTATGCAGATTGCAACTAATGAAAAACTGTTTTTT. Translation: CASSMQIATNEKLFF.

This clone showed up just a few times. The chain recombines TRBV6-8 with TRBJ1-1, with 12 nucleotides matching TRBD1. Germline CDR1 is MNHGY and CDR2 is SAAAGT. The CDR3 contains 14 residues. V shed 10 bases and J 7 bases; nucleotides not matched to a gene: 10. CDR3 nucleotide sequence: TGTGCCATCAGGGGGGACAGGGGGCAGGGTGAAGCTTTCTTT. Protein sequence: CAIRGDRGQGEAFF.

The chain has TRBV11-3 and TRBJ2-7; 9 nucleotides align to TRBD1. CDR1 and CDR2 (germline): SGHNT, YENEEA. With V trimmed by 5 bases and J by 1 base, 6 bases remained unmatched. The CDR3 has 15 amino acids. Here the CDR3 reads CASSLPTGGSYEQYF. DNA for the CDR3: TGTGCCAGCAGCCTCCCGACAGGGGGGTCCTACGAGCAGTACTTC.

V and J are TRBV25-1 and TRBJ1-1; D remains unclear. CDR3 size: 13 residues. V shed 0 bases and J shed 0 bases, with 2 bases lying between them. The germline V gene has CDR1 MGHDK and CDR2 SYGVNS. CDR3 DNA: TGTGCCAGCAGTGAATATTTGAACACTGAAGCTTTCTTT. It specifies CASSEYLNTEAFF.

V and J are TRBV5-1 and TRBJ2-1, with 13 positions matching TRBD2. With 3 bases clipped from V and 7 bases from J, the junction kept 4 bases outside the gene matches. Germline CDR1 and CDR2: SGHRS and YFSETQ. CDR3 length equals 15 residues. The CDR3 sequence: CASSWAGLAGNEQFF. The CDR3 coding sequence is TGCGCCAGCAGCTGGGCGGGACTAGCGGGAAATGAGCAGTTCTTC.

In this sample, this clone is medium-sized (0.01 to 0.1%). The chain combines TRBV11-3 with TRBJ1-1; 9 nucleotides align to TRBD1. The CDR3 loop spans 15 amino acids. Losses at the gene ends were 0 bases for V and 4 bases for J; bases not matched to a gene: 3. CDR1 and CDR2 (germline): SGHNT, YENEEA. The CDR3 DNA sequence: TGTGCCAGCAGCTTAGATCTACAGGGGGCCACTGAAGCTTTCTTT. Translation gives CASSLDLQGATEAFF.